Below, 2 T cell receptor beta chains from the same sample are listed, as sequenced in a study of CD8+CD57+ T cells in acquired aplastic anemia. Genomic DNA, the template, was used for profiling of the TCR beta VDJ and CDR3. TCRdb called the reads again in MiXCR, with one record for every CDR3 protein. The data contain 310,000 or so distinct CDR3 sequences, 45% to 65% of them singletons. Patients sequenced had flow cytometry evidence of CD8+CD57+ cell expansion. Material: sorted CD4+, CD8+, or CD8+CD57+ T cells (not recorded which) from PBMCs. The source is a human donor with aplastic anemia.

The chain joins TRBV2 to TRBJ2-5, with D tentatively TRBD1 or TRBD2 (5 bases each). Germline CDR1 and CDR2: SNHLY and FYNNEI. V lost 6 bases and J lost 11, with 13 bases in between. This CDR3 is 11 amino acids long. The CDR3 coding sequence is TGTGCCAGCAGGGGACGGACCTCACAGTACTTC. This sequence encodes CASRGRTSQYF. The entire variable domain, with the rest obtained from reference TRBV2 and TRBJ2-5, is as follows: EPEVTQTPSHQVTQMGQEVILRCVPISNHLYFYWYRQILGQKVEFLVSFYNNEISEKSEIFDDQFSVERPDGSNFTLKIRSTKLEDSAMYFCASRGRTSQYFGPGTRLLVL.

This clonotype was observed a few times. The CDR3: CASSRTSGELFF. Here the CDR3 DNA reads TGCGCCAGCAGCCGGACTAGCGGGGAGCTGTTTTTT. V gene TRBV5-1 combines with J gene TRBJ2-2; 7 nucleotides align to TRBD2. Germline CDR1 SGHRS, CDR2 YFSETQ. The trim removed 4 bases at V and 7 bases at J, leaving 1 base unmatched. CDR3 length: 12 residues.